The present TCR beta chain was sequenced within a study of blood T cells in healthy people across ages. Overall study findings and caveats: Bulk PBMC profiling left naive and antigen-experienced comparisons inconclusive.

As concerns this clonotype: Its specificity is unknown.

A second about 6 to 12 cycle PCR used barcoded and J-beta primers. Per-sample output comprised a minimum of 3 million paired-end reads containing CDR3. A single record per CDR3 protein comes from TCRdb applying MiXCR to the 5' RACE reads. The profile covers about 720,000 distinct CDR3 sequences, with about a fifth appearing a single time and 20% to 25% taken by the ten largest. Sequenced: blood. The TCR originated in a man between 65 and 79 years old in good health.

CDR3 region: CATSDKQPGPSGNTIYF. The CDR3 DNA reads TGTGCCACCAGTGACAAGCAACCGGGCCCCTCTGGAAACACCATATATTTT. The rearrangement joins TRBV24-1 to TRBJ1-3; D is uncertain. V gave up 4 bases and J gave up 0 bases, with 15 bases separating them. The CDR3 totals 17 residues. Germline assignment: CDR1 KGHDR and CDR2 SFDVKD.